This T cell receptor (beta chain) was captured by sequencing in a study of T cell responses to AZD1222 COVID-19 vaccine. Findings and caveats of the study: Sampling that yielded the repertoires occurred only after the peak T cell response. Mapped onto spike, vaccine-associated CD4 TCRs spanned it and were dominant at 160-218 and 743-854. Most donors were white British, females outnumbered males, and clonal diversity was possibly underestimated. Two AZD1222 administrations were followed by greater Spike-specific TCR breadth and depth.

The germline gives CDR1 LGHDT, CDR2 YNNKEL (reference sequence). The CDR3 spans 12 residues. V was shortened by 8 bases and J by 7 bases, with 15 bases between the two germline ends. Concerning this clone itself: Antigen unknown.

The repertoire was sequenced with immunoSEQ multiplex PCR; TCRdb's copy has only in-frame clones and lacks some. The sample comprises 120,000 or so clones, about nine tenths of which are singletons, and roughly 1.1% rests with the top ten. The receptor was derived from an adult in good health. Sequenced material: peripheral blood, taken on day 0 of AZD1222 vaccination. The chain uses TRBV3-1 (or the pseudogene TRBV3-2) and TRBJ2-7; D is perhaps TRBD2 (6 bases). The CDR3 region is CASYRGSGEQYF. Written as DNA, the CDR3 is TGTGCCAGCTATCGGGGGTCTGGGGAGCAGTACTTC.